This TCR beta chain was sequenced during a study of post-analysis software for immune sequencing data. For the study at large: Relapsing-remitting, secondary progressive and progressive-relapsing multiple sclerosis courses were included. Study-wide results and caveats: Multiple sclerosis was associated with a significant reduction in normalized Chao1 diversity relative to controls. When patients were compared with controls, 4 or 5 TRBV segments were more frequent, TRBV5-6, TRBV5-1 and TRBV20-1 among them. F measure clustering grouped samples strongly by preparation batch.

This clonotype was observed a few times. What it binds is not known. Incorporated into the TCR beta cDNA libraries were unique molecular identifiers, which served to reduce PCR and sequencing biases. cDNA molecules numbering about 480,000 came from about 0.94 to 9.7 million T cells. TCRdb processed the PCR reads anew with MiXCR; each CDR3 protein has one entry. The repertoire consists of roughly 180,000 distinct CDR3 sequences, with approximately 28% occurring once and the leading ten covering about 1.6%. V lost 5 bases and J lost 10, with 15 bases in between. The CDR3 covers 13 residues. Germline V gene sequence: CDR1 LGHDT, CDR2 YNNKEL (reference sequence).

The V call is TRBV3-1, the J call TRBJ2-1, with a possible D match to TRBD1 (6 bases). Sequencing was carried out using blood. The receptor was isolated from a girl aged 10 to 17 with multiple sclerosis. This CDR3 reads CASSDSGAQEQFF. Written as DNA, the CDR3 is TGTGCCAGCAGCGACTCAGGGGCCCAGGAGCAGTTCTTC.